This T cell receptor beta chain was profiled in a study of beta chain features in type 1 diabetes. In total, each donor contributed a single heparinised blood draw that averaged around 120 mL. A CD45RO/CCR7/CD25/CD127/CD95/CD27 panel sorted naive, central memory, regulatory and stem cell-like memory CD4+ cells. Once sorted, every population was more than 95% pure. Overall study results and limits: Naive, central memory and Treg TCRB repertoires appeared more alike in patients than in healthy donors.

V was pared by 0 bases and J by 7 bases, with 7 bases of the junction left unmatched. The CDR3 is made up of 15 amino acids. CDR1 is SGDLS and CDR2 is YYNGEE in the germline V gene. This clone was found once. Its antigen is not known. Every bit of the isolated RNA underwent reverse transcription, so sequencing read expressed TCRB transcripts. Clones were read by immunoSEQ multiplex PCR, and TCRdb kept only the in-frame ones, dropping some. The table lists over 500,000 clones, roughly 15% of them singletons. The receptor was isolated from a young man in good health. The rearrangement uses TRBV9 and TRBJ1-3, with 7 bases aligning to TRBD1. Sequences were obtained from naive CD4+ T cells from blood. The CDR3 region is CASSVEGGGRNTIYF. The CDR3, as DNA: TGTGCCAGCAGCGTAGAGGGAGGGGGCCGGAACACCATATATTTT.